These 10 T cell receptor beta chains were sequenced from one sample in a study of cytomegalovirus exposure and HLA in healthy donors. The PCR ran on 60 Vbeta and 13 Jbeta primers. Clones were sequenced by immunoSEQ multiplex PCR, and TCRdb holds only the in-frame ones, with some missing. Here the sample table reports 90,000 to 120,000 clones. The sample taken for sequencing was PBMCs. These receptors originate from a middle-aged man in good health and CMV-seronegative.

The rearrangement uses TRBV7-2 and TRBJ1-1, with D unclear. CDR3 length: 12 amino acids. CDR1 is SGHTA and CDR2 is FQGNSA in the germline V gene. Deletions cut 3 bases from V and 2 bases from J, with 4 bases between. CDR3 coding DNA: TGTGCCAGCAGCTTTAGCAACACTGAAGCTTTCTTT. It encodes CASSFSNTEAFF.

This chain connects TRBV15 to TRBJ2-4; D not certain. This CDR3 has 15 residues. V was shortened by 5 bases and J by 0 bases, with 11 bases between the two germline ends. From germline, CDR1 is LNHNV and CDR2 YYDKDF (reference sequence). CDR3 sequence (DNA): TGTGCCACCAGCGGTGAGGTCATAGCCAAAAACATTCAGTACTTC. Translation: CATSGEVIAKNIQYF.

The V and J genes are TRBV2 and TRBJ2-1; possibly TRBD1 for D (5 bases). V dropped 5 bases and J dropped 7 bases, with 15 bases sitting between them. CDR1 is SNHLY and CDR2 is FYNNEI in the germline V gene. This CDR3 comprises 14 residues. The CDR3 region has the DNA TGTGCCAGCAGTCAAAGGATGACAGATAATGAGCAGTTCTTC. Translated: CASSQRMTDNEQFF.

The chain has TRBV7-9 and TRBJ2-7; D is possibly TRBD1 (5 bases). The V end lost 6 bases, the J end lost 0 bases, and 12 bases lay between the germline ends. The CDR3 consists of 14 residues. Germline-derived CDR1 and CDR2 are SEHNR and FQNEAQ (reference sequence). The CDR3 DNA sequence: TGTGCCAGCAGTTATGTCGACAGCTCCTACGAGCAGTACTTC. Residues: CASSYVDSSYEQYF.

The chain recombines TRBV9 with TRBJ1-2, with D perhaps matching TRBD1 (6 bases). V was pared by 3 bases and J by 4 bases, with 10 bases between. Germline loops: CDR1 SGDLS, CDR2 YYNGEE. The CDR3 spans 13 residues. The CDR3 bases are TGTGCCAGCAGCGCCCGAGGGGGCTATGGCTACACCTTC. It specifies CASSARGGYGYTF. Full variable domain (rest looked up from reference TRBV9 and TRBJ1-2): DSGVTQTPKHLITATGQRVTLRCSPRSGDLSVYWYQQSLDQGLQFLIQYYNGEERAKGNILERFSAQQFPDLHSELNLSSLELGDSALYFCASSARGGYGYTFGSGTRLTVV.

The chain employs TRBV15 and TRBJ2-7, with 7 bases lining up with TRBD2. The CDR3 consists of 16 residues. Trimming removed 0 bases from V and 0 bases from J; junction bases left unmatched: 5. The germline gives CDR1 LNHNV, CDR2 YYDKDF (reference sequence). DNA of the CDR3: TGTGCCACCAGCAGAGATATACGCGGGGGCTCCTACGAGCAGTACTTC. This codes for CATSRDIRGGSYEQYF.

This sequence joins TRBV19 and TRBJ1-2; 7 positions match TRBD1. This CDR3 comprises 13 residues. Germline V gives CDR1 LNHDA, CDR2 SQIVND (reference sequence). The junction had 7 bases not matched to a gene; V was cut back by 5 bases and J by 7 bases. The CDR3 spells CASSVTGVPGYTF. CDR3 nucleotides: TGTGCCAGTAGTGTAACAGGGGTCCCTGGCTACACCTTC.

The CDR3 protein is CASSTLAASYEQYF. In nucleotides, the CDR3 is TGTGCCAGTAGTACCCTAGCGGCCTCCTACGAGCAGTACTTC. The chain carries TRBV19 and TRBJ2-7; 7 nucleotides line up with TRBD2. With 4 bases clipped from V and 0 bases from J, the junction kept 3 bases outside the gene matches. The germline V gene encodes CDR1 LNHDA and CDR2 SQIVND (reference sequence). CDR3 length equals 14 residues.

A note on this clone: One end of the junction is discordant with germline, which a read error may explain. The chain is built from TRBV5-1 and TRBJ2-1, with 7 bases that match TRBD2. There are 15 residues in the CDR3. CDR1 SGHRS and CDR2 YFSETQ come from the germline V gene. The CDR3 nucleotides read TGCGCCAGCAGCTTTGCTAGCGGCACCTACAATGGGCAGTTCTTC. Its translation: CASSFASGTYNGQFF.

The rearrangement uses TRBV4-3 and TRBJ2-7; 8 nucleotides line up with TRBD2. V was clipped by 2 bases and J by 5 bases; unmatched bases: 14. From germline, CDR1 is LGHNA and CDR2 YSLEER. This CDR3 is 17 amino acids long. The CDR3 DNA sequence: TGCGCCAGCAGCCAATCCACCGGGACCGGGAGGGGAAACGAGCAGTACTTC. It is translated as CASSQSTGTGRGNEQYF.